This T cell receptor (beta chain) was found in a study of brain T cells in children with intractable seizures. The table came from immunoSEQ multiplex PCR; TCRdb's copy has only in-frame clones and leaves some out. The sample lists 300,000 to 400,000 clones, over 85% occurring once. Time point given: blood from clinic visit 5 months post-surgery; TSC patient then seizure free. Pre-surgery treatment included at least one anti-epileptic drug. Germline V gene sequence: CDR1 SGHDN, CDR2 FVKESK. Trimming took 4 bases from V and 5 from J; bases not matched to a gene: 4. This CDR3 is 14 amino acids long. This sequence originates from a boy in the first two years of life with tuberous sclerosis and intractable seizures. This specimen consisted of peripheral blood, obtained less than 6 months after surgery. The genes are TRBV14 and TRBJ1-1; 10 bases are a match to TRBD1. CDR3 DNA sequence: TGTGCCAGCAGCCCAGACAGGGGGCGAACTGAAGCTTTCTTT. Its protein is CASSPDRGRTEAFF.